This T cell receptor (beta chain) was recovered during a study of cytomegalovirus exposure and HLA in healthy donors (dated by TCRdb to about 2017). Broadly, across the study: An earlier analysis of roughly 570 of the donors reported over 250 Gb of sequence data and around 100 million unique TCR beta sequences obtained from some 170 million T cells. Among the approximately 400 genotyped donors, 75% to 90% belonged to the genetic ancestry cluster associated with self-reported Caucasian donors. HLA typing covered class I and class II loci at four-digit resolution. Along with the roughly 700-subject first cohort, a separate validation cohort of around 110 different subjects was used. Approximately 310 gigabases of sequencing data and tens of millions of unique TCR sequences were included in an early release covering roughly 700 HLA-typed donors. A later analysis re-analyzed previously published TCR beta repertoires from roughly 690 donors and added high-resolution HLA genotyping to study TCR occurrence patterns. The study aimed to test whether signatures of past pathogen exposure could be identified by cataloging public T cell receptors. Donor age, sex, ethnicity and CMV serostatus were compiled alongside the repertoire data. Rather than using new phenotypic data, the later analysis identified candidate immune exposures from TCR beta sequences and from how often those sequences occurred across donors. To predict cytomegalovirus infection status, the study combined high-throughput TCR immunosequencing, statistical association of individual TCRs with disease status, and machine learning. Among 350 to 400 genotyped donors of the cohort, an average of about 240,000 unique TCR beta nucleotide sequences were sequenced per donor, roughly a sixth of them non-productive. A later genetic analysis took genome-wide SNP genotypes for about three fifths of the 666 donors and used that subset as a discovery cohort. Every repertoire in the discovery cohort had been generated on one and the same sequencing platform. To decide whether each TCR beta V gene segment behaved as functional or pseudogenic, an earlier analysis of 587 of the donors relied on high-throughput TCR beta sequencing. Because of strong linkage in the cohort, 4 to 6 DR-DQ haplotypes were treated as single units for association and clustering. Using immunosequencing, the study profiled T cell repertoires from fewer than 850 subjects and related those repertoires to cytomegalovirus serostatus. The number of typed donors differed by locus: about 620-630 for A, B, C, DRB1 and DQB1; some 500 for DQA1; roughly 600 for DPA1; and roughly 450 for DPB1.

The germline V gene gives CDR1 as MDHEN and CDR2 as SYDVKM. The CDR3 holds 13 amino acids from the cysteine to the phenylalanine. Only CDR3 DNA is held: 39 bases, read in frame from base 1. Concerning this clone itself: Its recognized antigen is unknown. Base-call qualities are not available, and no considerably larger clone is one nucleotide away.

The paper as a whole reports these results and caveats: Over 15 rarely observed V segments, including chromosome 9 orphons, were excluded from the earlier analysis of some 590 of the donors because counts were too low. Correlated functional status among segregating V segments might be attributable to linkage disequilibrium, but an unknown experimental factor could not be ruled out. The study listed 164 TCR beta chains as associated with cytomegalovirus. At a false discovery rate of 0.05, a later analysis linked roughly 17,000 TCR beta sequences to specific HLA alleles. Strong co-occurrence of HLA alleles, especially DR and DQ, made assigning TCR associations to individual alleles difficult. The authors suggested that the approach could potentially be extended to other disease states and immunological phenotypes. In a later analysis, HLA-associated TCR beta chains showed more clonal expansion and lower generation probabilities than non-associated chains that were equally common. The 87-base-pair reads could not distinguish some IMGT-functional V segments, including TRBV6-2 and TRBV6-3, so those segments were excluded. A cluster of highly shared sequence variants was judged likely to represent a technical artifact of the sequencing pipeline. Roughly uniform sequencing depth across donors was assumed in presence/absence analyses, although this assumption may not hold. Cytomegalovirus status was reported to be diagnosed by the classifier with high specificity and sensitivity in both the original and validation cohorts. A few of the identified cytomegalovirus-associated TCR beta chains were confirmed in vitro to be specific for cytomegalovirus antigens. In a later genetic analysis, a missense DCLRE1C variant was associated with V-gene and J-gene trimming of TCR beta chains, and the association was replicated in an independent cohort. The cohort was sequenced for TCR beta chains only, and without alpha or paired-chain data the features that could be detected were limited. Most TCR sequences were observed very rarely across donors, whereas some public TCRs were present in many individuals. According to a later analysis, parvovirus B19, influenza, CMV and Epstein-Barr virus appeared linked to several top co-occurrence clusters. A later analysis found that TCR association rates varied across HLA loci, with DRB1 alleles showing the most associated TCRs and HLA-C alleles the fewest. Most CMV-associated TCR beta chains appeared to be HLA-restricted in a later analysis, and the HLA associations seemed to be driven largely by CMV exposure. HLA typing was unavailable for some donors at each locus, so association tests used only the typed subset. A later genetic analysis reported fewer N-insertions in productive TCRs among donors in an Asian-associated ancestry cluster than the roughly 670-donor mean. CMV serostatus was the only immune exposure information available for the cohort. A further reported finding was that TCR beta sequences accurately predicted the HLA-A and HLA-B alleles for most subjects in the first cohort. Broadly in line with IMGT annotations, most TCR beta V segments showed up in productive rearrangements about 87% or about 30% of the time in an earlier analysis of some 590 of the donors.

The method behind the library was the immunoSEQ multiplex PCR assay. The multiplex PCR relied on a mix of 60 forward primers for TCR Vbeta segments and 13 reverse primers for TCR Jbeta segments. A multiplex PCR assay on genomic DNA amplified the CDR3 region of rearranged TCR beta genes. The amplified TCR beta libraries were sequenced on the Illumina HiSeq System as 87-base-pair reads. The study's processing was this. A later analysis counted tens of millions of unique TCR beta chains across the 650 to 800 repertoires, and around 9.9 million of these chains were shared by at least two donors. A nearest-neighbor algorithm error-corrected the raw reads and collapsed the reads into unique sequences, merging closely related sequences to remove PCR and sequencing errors. CDR3 sequences were aligned to IMGT reference sequences to assign V, D and J gene segments. For a sequence to be retained, at least a six-nucleotide match to both a V gene segment and a J gene segment was required. A rearrangement was called productive if the CDR3 had no stop codons and remained in frame with V and J, and every other rearrangement was called non-productive. Following IMGT convention, CDR3 was defined as the stretch from the second conserved V-encoded cysteine to the conserved J-encoded phenylalanine. The earlier analysis of roughly 590 of the donors excluded any sequence lacking an unambiguous match to a single V gene segment. In an earlier analysis of 587 of the donors, a V segment was called functional when productive rearrangements were above 56.7%, and segregating when the standard deviation between donors exceeded 5%. A statistical classification framework was built to diagnose cytomegalovirus status from the catalog of TCR beta chain sequences. In a later analysis, TCR nucleotide sequences were compared against IMGT/GENE-DB human TR gene sequences so that V and J genes could be assigned. Using the TCRdist pipeline, a later analysis assigned CDR3 sequences along with most-parsimonious VDJ recombination scenarios. In a later analysis, every TCR beta chain was defined by the combination of its CDR3 amino acid sequence and its V-gene family, and reads without a unique V-gene family were dropped. A later analysis removed 550 to 700 highly shared, low-generation-probability nucleotide sequences to deal with suspected cross-contamination and a sequencing artifact. In a later analysis, a clonal expansion index was calculated for each public chain from normalized within-repertoire ranks of inferred template counts. A later analysis computed generation probabilities with a VDJ recombination model fitted to out-of-frame rearrangements, and checked the results against IGoR. In a later analysis, TCR-TCR, TCR-HLA and TCR-CMV co-occurrence was scored with hypergeometric tests, and a repertoire-size bias correction was applied to TCR pairs. To estimate false discovery rates, a later analysis permuted the HLA or CMV assignments 20 times. In a later analysis, co-occurring TCRs were grouped using DBSCAN, and TCRdist sequence similarity was added for clustering within HLA-allele-positive subsets. Co-occurrence clustering excluded repertoires with fewer than 30,000 or more than 120,000 public chains, plus five with anomalous nucleotide sharing. The table comes from immuneACCESS by way of TCRdb, which keeps in-frame sequences with V and J called. Part of the clones is missing from these tables; in studies checked, under half for an unresolved V gene and the rest for unknown reasons. V, J and clone size are taken as reported in that table, and D and trimming were inferred from the DNA itself. Present in this sample are around 150,000 clones, under 70% of which were seen just once. The ten largest clones add up to 8% to 13% of the sample.

The cohort consisted of fewer than 700 healthy bone marrow donors. At the time of sampling, all cohort members were nominally healthy, though unrecorded immune exposures were likely present. The donor tested CMV seropositive, placing the donor among the 289 seropositive members of the cohort. Every donor gave a peripheral blood sample, and the peripheral blood mononuclear cells from that sample were used for TCR beta sequencing. Genomic DNA was extracted from the blood cell samples with the Qiagen DNeasy Blood Extraction Kit. The chain joins TRBV28 to TRBJ2-5, with 7 bases in between that match TRBD1. The DNA end is a closer match to TRBJ2-7, so the J assignment may be wrong. This TCR was recovered from a man younger than 40 in good health and CMV-seropositive. The source material was PBMCs. The CDR3 has the sequence CASSIQGPYEQYF. The sequenced DNA is TGTGCCAGCAGCATACAGGGGCCCTACGAGCAGTACTTC.